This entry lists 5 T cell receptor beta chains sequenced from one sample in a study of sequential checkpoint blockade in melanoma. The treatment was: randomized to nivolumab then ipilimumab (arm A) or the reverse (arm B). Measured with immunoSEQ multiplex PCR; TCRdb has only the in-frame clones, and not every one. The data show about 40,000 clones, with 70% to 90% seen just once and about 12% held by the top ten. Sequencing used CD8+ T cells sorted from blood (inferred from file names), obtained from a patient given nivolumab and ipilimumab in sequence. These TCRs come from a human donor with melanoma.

The CDR3 loop is CASSRNSLGAGNEQFF. In DNA, the CDR3 is TGTGCCAGCAGCCGTAATTCGTTGGGGGCGGGCAATGAGCAGTTCTTC. The rearrangement joins TRBV7-6 to TRBJ2-1; TRBD1 might be the D (6 bases). V gave up 5 bases and J gave up 6 bases, with 20 bases separating them. The germline V gene has CDR1 SGHVS and CDR2 FNYEAQ. The CDR3 is 16 residues long.

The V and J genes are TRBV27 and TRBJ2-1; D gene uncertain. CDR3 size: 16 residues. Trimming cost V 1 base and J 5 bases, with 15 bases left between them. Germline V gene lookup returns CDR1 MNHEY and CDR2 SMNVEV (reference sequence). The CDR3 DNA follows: TGTGCCAGCAGTTTATTCGTTCCGGGTTTCAACAATGAGCAGTTCTTC. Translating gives CASSLFVPGFNNEQFF.

This CDR3 reads CASSGTGGQPQHF. CDR3 sequence (DNA): TGTGCCAGCAGCGGGACAGGGGGTCAGCCCCAGCATTTT. The chain couples TRBV9 to TRBJ1-5; 10 nucleotides line up with TRBD1. There are 13 residues in the CDR3. The V segment lost 3 bases and the J segment 6 bases; nucleotides outside the gene matches: 0. Per the germline V gene, CDR1 is SGDLS and CDR2 is YYNGEE.

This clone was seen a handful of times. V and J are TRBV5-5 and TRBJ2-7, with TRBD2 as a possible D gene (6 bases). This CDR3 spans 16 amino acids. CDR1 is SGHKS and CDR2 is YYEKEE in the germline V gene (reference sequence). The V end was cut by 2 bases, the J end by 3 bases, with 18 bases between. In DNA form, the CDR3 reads TGTGCCAGCAGCTTACGTTTAGGGGAGGTCCTCTACGAGCAGTACGTC. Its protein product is CASSLRLGEVLYEQYV.

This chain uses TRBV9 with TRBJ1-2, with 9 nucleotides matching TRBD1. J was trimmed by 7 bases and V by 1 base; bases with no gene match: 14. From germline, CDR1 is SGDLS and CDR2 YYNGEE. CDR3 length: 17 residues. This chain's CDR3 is CASSVSGQGIVLGGYTF. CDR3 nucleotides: TGTGCCAGCAGCGTAAGCGGACAGGGGATCGTGTTAGGTGGCTACACCTTC. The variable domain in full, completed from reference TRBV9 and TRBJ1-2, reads DSGVTQTPKHLITATGQRVTLRCSPRSGDLSVYWYQQSLDQGLQFLIQYYNGEERAKGNILERFSAQQFPDLHSELNLSSLELGDSALYFCASSVSGQGIVLGGYTFGSGTRLTVV.